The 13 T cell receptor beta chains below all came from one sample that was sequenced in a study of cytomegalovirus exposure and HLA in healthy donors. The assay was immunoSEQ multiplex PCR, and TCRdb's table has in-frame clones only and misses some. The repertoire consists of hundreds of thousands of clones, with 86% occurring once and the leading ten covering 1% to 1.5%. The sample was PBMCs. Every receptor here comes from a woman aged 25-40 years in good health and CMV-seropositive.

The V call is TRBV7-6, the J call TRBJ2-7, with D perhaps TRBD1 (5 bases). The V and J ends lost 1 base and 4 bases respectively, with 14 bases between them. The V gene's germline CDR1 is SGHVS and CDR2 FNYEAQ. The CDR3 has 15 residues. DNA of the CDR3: TGTGCCAGCAGCTTAGAGTCAGGGAAGGGATACGAGCAGTACTTC. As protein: CASSLESGKGYEQYF.

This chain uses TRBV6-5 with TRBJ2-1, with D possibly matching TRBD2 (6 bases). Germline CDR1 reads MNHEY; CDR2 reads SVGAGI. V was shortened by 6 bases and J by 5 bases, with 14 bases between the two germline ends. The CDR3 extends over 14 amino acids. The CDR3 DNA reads TGTGCCAGCAGACCTCTAGCGCCCCACAATGAGCAGTTCTTC. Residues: CASRPLAPHNEQFF.

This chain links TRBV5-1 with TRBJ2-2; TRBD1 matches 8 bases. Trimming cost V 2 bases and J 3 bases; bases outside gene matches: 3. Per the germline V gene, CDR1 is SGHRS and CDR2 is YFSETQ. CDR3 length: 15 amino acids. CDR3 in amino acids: CASSFRQGYTGELFF. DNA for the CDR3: TGCGCCAGCAGCTTCCGACAGGGGTACACCGGGGAGCTGTTTTTT.

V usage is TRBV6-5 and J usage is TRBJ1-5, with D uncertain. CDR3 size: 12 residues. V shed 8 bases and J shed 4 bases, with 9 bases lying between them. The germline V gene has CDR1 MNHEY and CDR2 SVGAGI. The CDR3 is CASGPLNQPQHF. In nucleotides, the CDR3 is TGTGCCAGCGGGCCCCTTAATCAGCCCCAGCATTTT.

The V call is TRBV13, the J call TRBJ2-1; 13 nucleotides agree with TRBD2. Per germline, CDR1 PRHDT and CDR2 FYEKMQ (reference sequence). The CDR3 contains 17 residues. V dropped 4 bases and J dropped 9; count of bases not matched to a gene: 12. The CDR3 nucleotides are TGTGCCAGCAGCTCGGCGAAAGGACTAGCGGGAGTAAGTGAGCAGTTCTTC. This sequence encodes CASSSAKGLAGVSEQFF.

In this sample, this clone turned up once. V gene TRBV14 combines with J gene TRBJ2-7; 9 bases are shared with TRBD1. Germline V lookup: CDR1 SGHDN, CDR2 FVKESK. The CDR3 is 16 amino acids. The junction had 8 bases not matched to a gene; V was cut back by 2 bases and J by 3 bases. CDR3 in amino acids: CASSQPKGTGFYEQYF. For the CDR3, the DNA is TGTGCCAGCAGCCAACCGAAGGGGACAGGGTTCTACGAGCAGTACTTC.

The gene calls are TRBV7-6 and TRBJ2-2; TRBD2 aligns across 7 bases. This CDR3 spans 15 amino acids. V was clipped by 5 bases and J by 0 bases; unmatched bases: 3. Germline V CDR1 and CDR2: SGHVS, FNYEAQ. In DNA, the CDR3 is TGTGCCAGCAGCCATGGGACTACGAACACCGGGGAGCTGTTTTTT. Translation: CASSHGTTNTGELFF.

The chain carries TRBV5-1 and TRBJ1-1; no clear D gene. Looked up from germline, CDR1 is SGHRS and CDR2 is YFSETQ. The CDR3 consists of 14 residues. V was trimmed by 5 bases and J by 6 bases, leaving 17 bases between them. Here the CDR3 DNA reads TGCGCCAGCAGTCTCGAGGGTTCCCGGGCTGAAGCTTTCTTT. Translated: CASSLEGSRAEAFF.

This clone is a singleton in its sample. Here the CDR3 DNA reads TGTGCCACCAGACAGAGCTCTGGAAACACCATATATTTT. Protein product: CATRQSSGNTIYF. The rearrangement uses TRBV6-1 and TRBJ1-3, with TRBD1 as a possible D gene (5 bases). The V gene's germline CDR1 is MNHNS and CDR2 SASEGT. Trimming stripped 10 bases from V and 0 bases from J, with 10 bases between. This CDR3 region has 13 residues.

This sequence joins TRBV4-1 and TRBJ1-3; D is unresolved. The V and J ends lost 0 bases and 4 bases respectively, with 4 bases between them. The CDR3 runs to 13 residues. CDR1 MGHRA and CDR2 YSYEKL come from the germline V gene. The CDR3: CASSQDPGNTIYF. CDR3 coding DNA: TGCGCCAGCAGCCAAGATCCAGGAAACACCATATATTTT.

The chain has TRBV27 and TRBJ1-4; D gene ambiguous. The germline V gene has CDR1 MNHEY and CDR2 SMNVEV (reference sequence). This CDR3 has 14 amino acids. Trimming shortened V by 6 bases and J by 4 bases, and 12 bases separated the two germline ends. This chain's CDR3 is CASSPSGFNEKLFF. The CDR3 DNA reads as TGTGCCAGCAGCCCCTCGGGTTTTAATGAAAAACTGTTTTTT.

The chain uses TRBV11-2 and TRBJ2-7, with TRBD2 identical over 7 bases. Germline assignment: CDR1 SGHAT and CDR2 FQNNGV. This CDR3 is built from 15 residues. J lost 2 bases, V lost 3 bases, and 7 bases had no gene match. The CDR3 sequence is CASSLGLSGTYEQYF. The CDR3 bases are TGTGCCAGCAGCTTGGGACTATCTGGAACCTACGAGCAGTACTTC.

Here the CDR3 reads CASSIGRDRDLNTEAFF. As DNA, the CDR3 is TGTGCCAGTAGTATTGGCCGGGACAGGGACTTGAACACTGAAGCTTTCTTT. V gene TRBV19 combines with J gene TRBJ1-1; TRBD1 agrees at 9 bases. The germline V gene encodes CDR1 LNHDA and CDR2 SQIVND (reference sequence). V was pared by 3 bases and J by 0 bases, with 8 bases of the junction left unmatched. The CDR3 covers 17 residues.